The entry below describes one TCR beta chain. This entry belongs to a study of OX40 agonist ivuxolimab in advanced cancers. The data were produced by immunoSEQ multiplex PCR, yet TCRdb's version contains in-frame clones alone and is incomplete. The sample has 40,000 to 55,000 clones, 80% to 90% seen once. The CDR3 runs 13 residues. Between the trimmed V and J ends, which lost 3 bases and 7 bases, there was a span of 13 bases. The germline gives CDR1 SGHAT, CDR2 FQNNGV. The chain recombines TRBV11-2 with TRBJ2-7; no definite D call. The specimen comprised CD4+ or CD8+ T cells sorted from blood, sampled in a trial of the OX40 agonist ivuxolimab. The clonotype comes from an adult with an advanced solid tumor such as melanoma, head and neck, liver or kidney cancer. The CDR3 nucleotides are TGTGCCAGCAGCTTGCCCCCAGCCTGGGAGCAGTACTTC. Translated: CASSLPPAWEQYF.